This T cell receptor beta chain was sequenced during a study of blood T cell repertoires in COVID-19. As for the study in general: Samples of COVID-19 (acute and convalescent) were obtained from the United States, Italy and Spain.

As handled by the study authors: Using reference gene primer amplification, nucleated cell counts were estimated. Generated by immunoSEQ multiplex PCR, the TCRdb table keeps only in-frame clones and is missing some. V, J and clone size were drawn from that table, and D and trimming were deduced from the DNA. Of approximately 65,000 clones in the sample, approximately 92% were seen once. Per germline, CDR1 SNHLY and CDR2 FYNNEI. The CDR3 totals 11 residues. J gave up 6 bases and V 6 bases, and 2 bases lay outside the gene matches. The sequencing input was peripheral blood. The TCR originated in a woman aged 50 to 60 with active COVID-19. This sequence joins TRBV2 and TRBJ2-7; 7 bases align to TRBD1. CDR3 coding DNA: TGTGCCAGCAGGAACAGGGGCGAGCAGTACTTC. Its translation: CASRNRGEQYF.